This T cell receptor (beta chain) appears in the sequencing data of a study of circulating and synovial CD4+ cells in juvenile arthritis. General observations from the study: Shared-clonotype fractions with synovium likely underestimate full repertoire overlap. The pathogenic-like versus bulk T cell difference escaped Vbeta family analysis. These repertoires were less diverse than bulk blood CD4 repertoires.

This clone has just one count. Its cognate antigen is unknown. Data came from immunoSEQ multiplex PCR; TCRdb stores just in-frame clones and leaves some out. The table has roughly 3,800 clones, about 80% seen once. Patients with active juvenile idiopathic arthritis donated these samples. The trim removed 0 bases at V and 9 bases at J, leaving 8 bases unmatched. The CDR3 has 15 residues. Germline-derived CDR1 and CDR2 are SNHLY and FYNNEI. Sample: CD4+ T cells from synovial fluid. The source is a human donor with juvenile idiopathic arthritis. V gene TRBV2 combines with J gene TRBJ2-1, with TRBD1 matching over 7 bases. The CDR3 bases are TGTGCCAGCAGTGAAGCGCGTGGACAGGACAGTGAGCAGTTCTTC. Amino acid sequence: CASSEARGQDSEQFF.